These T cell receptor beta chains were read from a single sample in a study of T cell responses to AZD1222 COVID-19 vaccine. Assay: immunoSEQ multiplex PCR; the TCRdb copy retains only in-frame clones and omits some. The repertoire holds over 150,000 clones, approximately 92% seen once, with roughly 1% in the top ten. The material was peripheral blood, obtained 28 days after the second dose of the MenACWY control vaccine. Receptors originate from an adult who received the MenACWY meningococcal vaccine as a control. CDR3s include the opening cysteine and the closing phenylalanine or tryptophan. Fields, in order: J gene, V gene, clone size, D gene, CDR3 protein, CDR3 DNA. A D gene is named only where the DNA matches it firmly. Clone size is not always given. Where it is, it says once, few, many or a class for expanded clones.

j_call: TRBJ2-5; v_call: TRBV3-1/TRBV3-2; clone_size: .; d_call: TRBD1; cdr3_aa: CASARRGQETQYF; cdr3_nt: TGTGCCAGCGCCCGCAGGGGGCAAGAGACCCAGTACTTC
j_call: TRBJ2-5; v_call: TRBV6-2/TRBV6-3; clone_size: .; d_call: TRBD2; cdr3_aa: CASSYSQIAGGVETQYF; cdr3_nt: TGTGCCAGCAGTTACTCCCAGATAGCGGGGGGTGTGGAGACCCAGTACTTC
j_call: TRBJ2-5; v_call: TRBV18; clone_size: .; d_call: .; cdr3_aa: CASSPRTGLRTQETQYF; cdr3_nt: TGTGCCAGCTCACCACGGACGGGGCTGAGGACCCAAGAGACCCAGTACTTC
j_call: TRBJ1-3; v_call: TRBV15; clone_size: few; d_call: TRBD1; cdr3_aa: CATSRTGTGGRLSSGNTIYF; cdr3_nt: TGTGCCACCAGCAGAACTGGGACAGGGGGCCGCTTGAGCTCTGGAAACACCATATATTTT
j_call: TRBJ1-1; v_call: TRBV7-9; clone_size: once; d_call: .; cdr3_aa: CASSTWSTGNTEAFF; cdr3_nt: TGTGCCAGCAGTACCTGGAGTACCGGGAACACTGAAGCTTTCTTT
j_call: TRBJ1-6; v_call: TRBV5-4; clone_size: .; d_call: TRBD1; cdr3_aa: CASSWPGTGPNSPLHF; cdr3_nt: TGTGCCAGCAGCTGGCCGGGGACAGGCCCTAATTCACCCCTCCACTTT
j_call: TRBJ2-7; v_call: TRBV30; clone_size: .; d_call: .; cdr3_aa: CAMPAGALGEQYF; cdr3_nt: TGTGCCATGCCTGCAGGGGCTTTGGGCGAGCAGTACTTC
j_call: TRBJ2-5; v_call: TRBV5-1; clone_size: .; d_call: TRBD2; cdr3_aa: CASSQRTSGGAGETQYF; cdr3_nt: TGCGCCAGCAGCCAACGGACTAGCGGGGGGGCTGGGGAGACCCAGTACTTC
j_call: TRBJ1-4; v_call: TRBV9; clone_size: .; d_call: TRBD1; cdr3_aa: CASSLSTGGYEKLFF; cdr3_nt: TGTGCCAGCAGCCTTTCGACAGGGGGTTATGAAAAACTGTTTTTT
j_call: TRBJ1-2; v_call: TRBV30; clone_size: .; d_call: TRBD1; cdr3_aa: CAWSVLGQYYGYTF; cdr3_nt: TGTGCCTGGAGTGTTTTGGGACAGTACTATGGCTACACCTTC
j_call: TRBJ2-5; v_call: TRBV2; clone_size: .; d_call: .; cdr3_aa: CASSSWETQYF; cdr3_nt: TGTGCCAGCAGTAGCTGGGAGACCCAGTACTTC
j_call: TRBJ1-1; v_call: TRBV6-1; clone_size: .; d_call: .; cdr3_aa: CASSEPAGRDTEAFF; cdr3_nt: TGTGCCAGCAGTGAACCGGCGGGGCGCGACACTGAAGCTTTCTTT
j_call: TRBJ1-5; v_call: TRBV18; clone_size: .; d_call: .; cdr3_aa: CASSPRGNRGRINQPQHF; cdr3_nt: TGTGCCAGCTCACCACGGGGAAATCGTGGACGGATCAATCAGCCCCAGCATTTT
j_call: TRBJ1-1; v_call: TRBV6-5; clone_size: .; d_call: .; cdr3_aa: CASSYRVRGRHTEAFF; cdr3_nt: TGTGCCAGCAGTTACCGGGTCAGGGGTCGGCACACTGAAGCTTTCTTT
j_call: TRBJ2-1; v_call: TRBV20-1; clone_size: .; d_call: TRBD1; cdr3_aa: CSASNRGSYNEQFF; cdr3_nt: TGCAGTGCTAGTAACAGGGGCTCCTACAATGAGCAGTTCTTC
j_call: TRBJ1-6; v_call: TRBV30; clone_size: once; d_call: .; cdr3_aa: CAWSARSYNSPLHF; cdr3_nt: TGTGCCTGGAGTGCCCGCTCCTATAATTCACCCCTCCACTTT
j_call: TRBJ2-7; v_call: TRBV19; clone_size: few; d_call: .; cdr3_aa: CASSRSGDYEQYF; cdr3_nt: TGTGCCAGTAGTAGGTCTGGGGACTACGAGCAGTACTTC
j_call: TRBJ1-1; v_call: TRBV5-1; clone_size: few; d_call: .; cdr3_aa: CASSLTGLSTEAFF; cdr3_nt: TGCGCCAGCAGCTTGACAGGGTTGAGCACTGAAGCTTTCTTT
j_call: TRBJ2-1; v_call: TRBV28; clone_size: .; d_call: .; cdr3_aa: CASSPRLGAFWNEQFF; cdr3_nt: TGTGCCAGCAGTCCCCGCCTGGGGGCCTTTTGGAATGAGCAGTTCTTC
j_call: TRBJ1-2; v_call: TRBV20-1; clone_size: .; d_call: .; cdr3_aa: CSASMGLGYTF; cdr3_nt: TGCAGTGCTAGTATGGGTTTGGGCTACACCTTC
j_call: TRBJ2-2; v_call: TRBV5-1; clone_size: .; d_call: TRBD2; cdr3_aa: CASSRMGLTNTGELFF; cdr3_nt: TGCGCCAGCAGCAGAATGGGACTAACGAACACCGGGGAGCTGTTTTTT
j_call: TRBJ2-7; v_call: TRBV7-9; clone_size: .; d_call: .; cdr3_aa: CASSSYYEQYF; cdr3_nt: TGTGCCAGCAGCTCATACTACGAGCAGTACTTC